Following are 24 T cell receptor beta chains from one sample sequenced in a study of blood T cell repertoires in COVID-19. Here immunoSEQ multiplex PCR was the method, and the copy in TCRdb shows in-frame clones only, minus some. The sample shows 150,000 to 200,000 clones, about 93% of them seen only once. Specimen: peripheral blood. The source of these receptors is a man younger than 40 with COVID-19, enrolled during active disease.

The V and J genes are TRBV9 and TRBJ2-5; possibly TRBD1 for D (6 bases). Trimming cost V 0 bases and J 3 bases, with 9 bases left between them. Germline CDR1 reads SGDLS; CDR2 reads YYNGEE. This CDR3 region has 14 residues. CDR3 nucleotides: TGTGCCAGCAGCGTAGGACAGGCCGAAGAGACCCAGTACTTC. Protein product: CASSVGQAEETQYF. Filled out from reference TRBV9 and TRBJ2-5, the complete variable domain reads DSGVTQTPKHLITATGQRVTLRCSPRSGDLSVYWYQQSLDQGLQFLIQYYNGEERAKGNILERFSAQQFPDLHSELNLSSLELGDSALYFCASSVGQAEETQYFGPGTRLLVL.

This clone was detected only once. The chain uses TRBV2 and TRBJ1-5; 8 bases align to TRBD1. Germline V gene lookup returns CDR1 SNHLY and CDR2 FYNNEI. The CDR3 loop spans 14 amino acids. The V segment lost 5 bases and the J segment 7 bases; nucleotides outside the gene matches: 7. The CDR3 coding sequence is TGTGCCAGCAGTAATAGACAGGGGCACCAGCCCCAGCATTTT. This gives the protein CASSNRQGHQPQHF.

The genes are TRBV21-1 and TRBJ2-3; TRBD2, the table's D call, lacks a check against the DNA. TRBV21-1 is a pseudogene segment. This CDR3 region has 15 residues. In DNA, the CDR3 is TGTGCCAGCAGCAAGGAGGTCCCTGTTAGGGATACGCAGTATTTT. Amino acids: CASSKEVPVRDTQYF.

The CDR3 region has the DNA TGTGCCAGCAGTTTCTGGGGGGACTATGGCTACACCTTC. Protein product: CASSFWGDYGYTF. This sequence joins TRBV27 and TRBJ1-2; the D gene is possibly TRBD1 (5 bases). Germline V gene data show CDR1 as MNHEY and CDR2 as SMNVEV (reference sequence). The V and J ends lost 3 bases and 3 bases respectively, with 8 bases between them. The CDR3 loop spans 13 amino acids.

The genes are TRBV5-1 and TRBJ2-7; 7 nucleotides agree with TRBD1. This CDR3 is built from 14 residues. V gave up 0 bases and J gave up 6 bases; unmatched junction bases: 6. CDR1 and CDR2 from the germline V gene are SGHRS and YFSETQ. CDR3 DNA: TGCGCCAGCAGCTTGGAGGGACAGATGTTCGAGCAGTACTTC. Its translation: CASSLEGQMFEQYF.

This chain connects TRBV3-1 (or the pseudogene TRBV3-2) to TRBJ2-1, with D maybe TRBD1 (5 bases). CDR1 is LGHDT and CDR2 is YNNKEL in the germline V gene (reference sequence). CDR3 length equals 14 residues. V lost 4 bases and J 1 base, leaving 8 bases between the germline ends. CDR3 amino acids: CASSLDSSYNEQFF. CDR3 DNA sequence: TGTGCCAGCAGCCTCGACAGTTCCTACAATGAGCAGTTCTTC.

The J gene is TRBJ2-3, the V gene TRBV11-2, with 9 bases aligning to TRBD2. The CDR3 is 13 residues long. The V and J ends lost 11 bases and 0 bases, in that order; junction bases with no gene match: 3. Germline CDR1 SGHAT, CDR2 FQNNGV. The CDR3 loop is CAAGGASTDTQYF. As DNA, the CDR3 is TGTGCCGCGGGAGGGGCCAGCACAGATACGCAGTATTTT.

This clone occurred once. V gene TRBV20-1 combines with J gene TRBJ2-3; D uncertain. V lost 5 bases to trimming and J lost 4 bases, with 7 bases between them. The CDR3 runs to 11 residues. Germline V gene sequence: CDR1 DFQATT, CDR2 SNEGSKA (reference sequence). CDR3 bases: TGCAGTGCTGGCCCATCAGATACGCAGTATTTT. Its translation: CSAGPSDTQYF.

This sequence joins TRBV7-3 and TRBJ2-2; TRBD2 agrees at 7 bases. Trimming at V came to 0 bases and at J to 2 bases, leaving 3 bases not matched to a gene. CDR3 size: 16 residues. In germline, CDR1 is SGHTA, CDR2 FQGTGA. CDR3 sequence reads: CASSLTGGTNTGELFF. The CDR3, as DNA: TGTGCCAGCAGCTTAACGGGGGGGACTAACACCGGGGAGCTGTTTTTT.

The rearrangement uses TRBV11-2 and TRBJ1-1, with a possible D match to TRBD1 (5 bases). The CDR3 is made up of 16 amino acids. The germline V and J ends were trimmed by 3 bases and 4 bases, with 18 bases remaining between them. Germline values: CDR1 SGHAT, CDR2 FQNNGV. CDR3 sequence reads: CASSLRGAAGGTEAFF. CDR3 nucleotides: TGTGCCAGCAGCTTGAGGGGCGCCGCGGGGGGCACTGAAGCTTTCTTT. The full variable domain, with the rest looked up from reference TRBV11-2 and TRBJ1-1, is EAGVAQSPRYKIIEKRQSVAFWCNPISGHATLYWYQQILGQGPKLLIQFQNNGVVDDSQLPKDRFSAERLKGVDSTLKIQPAKLEDSAVYLCASSLRGAAGGTEAFFGQGTRLTVV.

The CDR3 loop is CASSMGGGLKNIQYF. In nucleotides, the CDR3 is TGTGCCAGCAGCATGGGGGGGGGCCTCAAAAACATTCAGTACTTC. V is TRBV5-4 and J is TRBJ2-4, with a weak D call TRBD2 (7 bases). V lost 4 bases, J lost 3 bases, and 14 bases lay in between. This CDR3 spans 15 amino acids. CDR1 SGHNT and CDR2 YYREEE come from the germline V gene (reference sequence).

The chain combines TRBV12-5 with TRBJ1-1, with D possibly being TRBD1 (6 bases). CDR3 length equals 11 residues. The ends were cut back, 5 bases at V and 8 bases at J, with 9 bases in the middle. Germline V gene data show CDR1 as LGHNT and CDR2 as FRNRAP. CDR3 sequence reads: CASGPGTEAFF. CDR3 nucleotide sequence: TGTGCTAGTGGTCCCGGGACAGAAGCTTTCTTT.

The V and J genes are TRBV28 and TRBJ1-2, with TRBD1 matching 9 bases. This CDR3 is 16 amino acids long. Per germline, CDR1 MDHEN and CDR2 SYDVKM. Trimming took 6 bases from V and 5 from J; bases not matched to a gene: 13. The CDR3 nucleotides are TGTGCCAGCAGCGCCCCCGGGACAGGGAGATGGTATGGCTACACCTTC. It yields the protein CASSAPGTGRWYGYTF.

The CDR3 loop is CASSLEGIPPLHF. Here the CDR3 DNA reads TGTGCCAGCAGTTTGGAGGGAATTCCACCCCTCCACTTT. V and J are TRBV12-3 or TRBV12-4 and TRBJ1-6; D is undetermined. V lost 3 bases and J lost 11, with 11 bases in between. There are 13 residues in the CDR3.

This chain connects TRBV2 to TRBJ1-1; D possibly corresponds to TRBD1 (5 bases). The CDR3 has 14 residues. V was shortened by 9 bases and J by 6 bases, with 20 bases between the two germline ends. Germline lookup yields CDR1 SNHLY and CDR2 FYNNEI. This CDR3 is CASSEGGTGPEAFF. CDR3 DNA: TGTGCCAGTTCCGAGGGAGGGACGGGGCCTGAAGCTTTCTTT.

The chain employs TRBV5-1 and TRBJ1-3; possibly TRBD1 for D (5 bases). Germline V gives CDR1 SGHRS, CDR2 YFSETQ. CDR3 length equals 14 residues. V gave up 0 bases and J gave up 8 bases, with 12 bases separating them. CDR3 sequence reads: CASSLEEGWDTIYF. DNA for the CDR3: TGCGCCAGCAGCTTGGAGGAGGGGTGGGACACCATATATTTT.

The V call is TRBV5-4, the J call TRBJ2-3; 10 bases map to TRBD2. This CDR3 region has 16 residues. CDR1 is SGHNT and CDR2 is YYREEE in the germline V gene (reference sequence). The junction had 7 bases not matched to a gene; V was cut back by 2 bases and J by 4 bases. CDR3 residues: CASSFLAGGGADTQYF. CDR3 DNA sequence: TGTGCCAGCAGCTTTTTAGCGGGGGGAGGCGCAGATACGCAGTATTTT.

The J gene is TRBJ2-1, the V gene TRBV5-4, with D perhaps matching TRBD2 (5 bases). Germline values: CDR1 SGHNT, CDR2 YYREEE (reference sequence). The CDR3 loop spans 12 amino acids. V was pared by 6 bases and J by 3 bases, with 7 bases between. CDR3 amino acids: CASTDFYNEQFF. The CDR3 DNA is TGTGCCAGCACGGACTTCTACAATGAGCAGTTCTTC.

V gene TRBV5-1 combines with J gene TRBJ2-3; TRBD2 matches at 9 bases. CDR3 length equals 16 residues. The trim removed 0 bases at V and 4 bases at J, leaving 6 bases unmatched. From germline, CDR1 is SGHRS and CDR2 YFSETQ. The CDR3 DNA reads as TGCGCCAGCAGCTTGGTTGCGGGGGGGCACGCAGATACGCAGTATTTT. It codes for CASSLVAGGHADTQYF.

The chain carries TRBV30 and TRBJ2-2; D may be TRBD1 (5 bases). The CDR3 has 15 residues. Trimming pared 0 bases from V and 3 bases from J, leaving 11 bases between. CDR1 is GTSNPN and CDR2 is SVGIG in the germline V gene (reference sequence). CDR3 sequence: CAWSVGATDTGELFF. CDR3 in DNA: TGTGCCTGGAGTGTAGGGGCGACGGACACCGGGGAGCTGTTTTTT.

The chain has TRBV7-9 and TRBJ2-1, with 10 bases lining up with TRBD2. J gave up 5 bases and V 2 bases, and 3 bases lay outside the gene matches. The CDR3 consists of 15 residues. Germline CDR1 is SEHNR and CDR2 is FQNEAQ (reference sequence). CDR3 region: CASSLLAGANNEQFF. The CDR3, as DNA: TGTGCCAGCAGCTTACTAGCGGGGGCAAACAATGAGCAGTTCTTC.

This chain joins TRBV19 and TRBJ1-5; 8 nucleotides agree with TRBD1. The CDR3 spans 15 residues. Germline-derived CDR1 and CDR2 are LNHDA and SQIVND (reference sequence). Germline trimming cut 7 bases from V and 1 base from J; bases unmatched to any gene: 6. CDR3 nucleotide sequence: TGTGCCAGTACCGACAGGGGAGGGAGCAATCAGCCCCAGCATTTT. Encoded protein: CASTDRGGSNQPQHF. The variable domain in full, completed from reference TRBV19 and TRBJ1-5, reads DGGITQSPKYLFRKEGQNVTLSCEQNLNHDAMYWYRQDPGQGLRLIYYSQIVNDFQKGDIAEGYSVSREKKESFPLTVTSAQKNPTAFYLCASTDRGGSNQPQHFGDGTRLSIL.

V usage is TRBV5-1 and J usage is TRBJ2-2, with 9 bases matching TRBD1. The CDR3 loop spans 18 amino acids. Trimming took 3 bases from V and 0 from J; bases not matched to a gene: 9. Germline CDR1 SGHRS, CDR2 YFSETQ. The CDR3 spells CASSSGTGPNSNTGELFF. CDR3 in DNA: TGCGCCAGCAGCTCAGGGACAGGGCCGAACTCGAACACCGGGGAGCTGTTTTTT.

The chain couples TRBV5-6 to TRBJ1-4; TRBD1 is a possible D gene (6 bases). The germline gives CDR1 SGHDT, CDR2 YYEEEE. V dropped 4 bases and J dropped 5 bases, with 18 bases sitting between them. This CDR3 has 16 residues. This CDR3 reads CASSRGQRRTNEKLFF. For the CDR3, the DNA is TGTGCCAGCAGCCGCGGACAGAGGAGGACAAATGAAAAACTGTTTTTT.